This T cell receptor beta chain was identified during a study of blood T cell repertoires in COVID-19. Overall study context: The United States, Italy and Spain provided the acute and convalescent COVID-19 samples. PBMCs, B-cell-depleted T cells, or T cells were the source of the cDNA or gDNA that made up the material.

Trimming removed 4 bases at V and 6 bases at J, with 11 bases between. CDR3 size: 13 residues. Germline assignment: CDR1 SGHDT and CDR2 YYEEEE. This clone is a singleton in its sample. How the authors handled the data: Estimation of nucleated cell counts relied on the amplification of reference gene primers. Assay used: immunoSEQ multiplex PCR; TCRdb lists only in-frame clones, some missing. V and J calls plus clone size are reproduced from that table; the DNA served to infer D and trimming. The sample has a few hundred thousand clones; 86% are singletons. The sample was peripheral blood. The receptor was isolated from a man aged 45-65 years with acute or convalescent COVID-19. The V gene is TRBV5-6, the J gene TRBJ2-1; tentative D call: TRBD1 (5 bases). DNA of the CDR3: TGTGCCAGCAGCGTGACAGCAACCAATGAGCAGTTCTTC. Translated, it gives CASSVTATNEQFF.